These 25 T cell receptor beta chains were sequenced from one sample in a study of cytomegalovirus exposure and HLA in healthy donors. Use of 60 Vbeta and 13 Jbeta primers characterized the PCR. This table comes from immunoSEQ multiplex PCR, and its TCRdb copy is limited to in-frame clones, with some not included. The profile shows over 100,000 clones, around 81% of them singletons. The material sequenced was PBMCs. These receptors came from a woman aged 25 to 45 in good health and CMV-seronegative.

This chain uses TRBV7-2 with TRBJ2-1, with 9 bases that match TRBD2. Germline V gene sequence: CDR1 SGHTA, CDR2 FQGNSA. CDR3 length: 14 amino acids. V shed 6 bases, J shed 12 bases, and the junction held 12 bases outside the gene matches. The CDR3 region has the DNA TGTGCCAGCAGTGTCGTGTGGCGGGAGGGGGCGCAGTTCTTC. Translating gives CASSVVWREGAQFF.

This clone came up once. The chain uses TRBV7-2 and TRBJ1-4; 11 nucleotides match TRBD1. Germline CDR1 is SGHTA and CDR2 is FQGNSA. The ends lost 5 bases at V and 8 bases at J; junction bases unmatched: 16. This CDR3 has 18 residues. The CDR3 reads CASSAAVGQGARGEKLFF. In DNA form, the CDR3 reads TGTGCCAGCAGCGCAGCAGTCGGACAGGGGGCGCGTGGAGAAAAACTGTTTTTT. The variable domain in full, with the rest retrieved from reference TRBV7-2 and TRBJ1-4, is GAGVSQSPSNKVTEKGKDVELRCDPISGHTALYWYRQSLGQGLEFLIYFQGNSAPDKSGLPSDRFSAERTGGSVSTLTIQRTQQEDSAVYLCASSAAVGQGARGEKLFFGSGTQLSVL.

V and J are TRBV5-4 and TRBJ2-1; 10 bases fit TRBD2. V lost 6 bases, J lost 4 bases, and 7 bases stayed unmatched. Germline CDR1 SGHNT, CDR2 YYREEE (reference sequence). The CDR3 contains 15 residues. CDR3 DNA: TGTGCCAGCACCCTAGCGGGGGTTCTATACAATGAGCAGTTCTTC. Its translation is CASTLAGVLYNEQFF.

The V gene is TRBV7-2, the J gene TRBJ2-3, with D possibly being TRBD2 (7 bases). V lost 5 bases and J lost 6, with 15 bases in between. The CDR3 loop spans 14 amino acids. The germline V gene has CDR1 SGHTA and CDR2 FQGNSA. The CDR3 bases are TGTGCCAGCAGCACACGCGGGGGCAGGGATACGCAGTATTTT. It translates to CASSTRGGRDTQYF.

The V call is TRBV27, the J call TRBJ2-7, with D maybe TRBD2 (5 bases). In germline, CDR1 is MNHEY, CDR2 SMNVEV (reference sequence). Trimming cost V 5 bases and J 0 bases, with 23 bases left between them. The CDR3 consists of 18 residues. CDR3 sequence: CASSPGVAGSGHSYEQYF. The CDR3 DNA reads TGTGCCAGCAGTCCCGGGGTGGCGGGCAGCGGTCACTCCTACGAGCAGTACTTC.

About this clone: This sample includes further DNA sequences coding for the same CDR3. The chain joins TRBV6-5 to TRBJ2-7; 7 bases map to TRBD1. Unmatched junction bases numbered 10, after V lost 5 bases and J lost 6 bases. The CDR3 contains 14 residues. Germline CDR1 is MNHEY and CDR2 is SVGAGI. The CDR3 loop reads CASSRHGTGAEQYF. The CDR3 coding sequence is TGTGCCAGCAGTAGACACGGAACAGGGGCCGAGCAGTACTTC.

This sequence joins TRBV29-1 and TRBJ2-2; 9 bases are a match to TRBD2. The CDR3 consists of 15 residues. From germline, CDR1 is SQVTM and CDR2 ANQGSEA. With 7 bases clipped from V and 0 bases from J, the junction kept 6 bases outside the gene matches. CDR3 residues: CSARGGASNTGELFF. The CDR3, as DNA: TGCAGCGCGCGGGGGGGGGCCTCGAACACCGGGGAGCTGTTTTTT.

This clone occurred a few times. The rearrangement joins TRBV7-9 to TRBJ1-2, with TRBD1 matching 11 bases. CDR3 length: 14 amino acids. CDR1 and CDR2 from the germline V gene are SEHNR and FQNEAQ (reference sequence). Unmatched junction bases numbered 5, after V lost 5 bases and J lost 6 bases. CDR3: CASSPGTGGDGYTF. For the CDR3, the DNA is TGTGCCAGCAGCCCCGGGACAGGGGGTGATGGCTACACCTTC.

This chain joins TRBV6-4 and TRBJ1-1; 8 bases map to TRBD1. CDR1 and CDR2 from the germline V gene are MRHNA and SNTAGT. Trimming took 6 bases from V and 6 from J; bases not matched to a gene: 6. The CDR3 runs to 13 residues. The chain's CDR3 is CASRSVQGAEAFF. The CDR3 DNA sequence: TGTGCCAGCAGATCCGTACAGGGGGCTGAAGCTTTCTTT.

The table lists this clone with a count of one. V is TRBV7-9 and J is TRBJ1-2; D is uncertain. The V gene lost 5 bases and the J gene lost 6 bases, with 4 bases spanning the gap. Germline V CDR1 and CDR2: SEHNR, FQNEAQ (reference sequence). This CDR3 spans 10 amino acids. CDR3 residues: CASSPDGYTF. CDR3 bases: TGTGCCAGCAGCCCGGATGGCTACACCTTC.

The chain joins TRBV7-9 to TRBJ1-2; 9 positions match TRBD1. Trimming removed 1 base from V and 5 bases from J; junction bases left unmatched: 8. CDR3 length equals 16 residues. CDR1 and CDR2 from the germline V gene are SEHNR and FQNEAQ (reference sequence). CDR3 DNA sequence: TGTGCCAGCAGCTTAGTTGGACAGGGGCCCCAATATGGCTACACCTTC. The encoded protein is CASSLVGQGPQYGYTF.

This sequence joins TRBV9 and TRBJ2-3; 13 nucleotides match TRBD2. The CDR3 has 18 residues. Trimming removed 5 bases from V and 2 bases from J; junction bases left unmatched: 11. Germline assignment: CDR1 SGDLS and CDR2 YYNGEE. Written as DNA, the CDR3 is TGTGCCAGCAGAGCCGGGACTAGCGGGAACGCGGCCACAGATACGCAGTATTTT. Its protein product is CASRAGTSGNAATDTQYF. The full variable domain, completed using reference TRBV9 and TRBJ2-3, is DSGVTQTPKHLITATGQRVTLRCSPRSGDLSVYWYQQSLDQGLQFLIQYYNGEERAKGNILERFSAQQFPDLHSELNLSSLELGDSALYFCASRAGTSGNAATDTQYFGPGTRLTVL.

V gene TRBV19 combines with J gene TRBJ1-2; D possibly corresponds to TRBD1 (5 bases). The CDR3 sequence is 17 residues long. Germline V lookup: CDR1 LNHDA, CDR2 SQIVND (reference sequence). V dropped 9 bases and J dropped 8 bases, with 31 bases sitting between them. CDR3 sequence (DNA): TGTGCCAGCGGCCCCTATTGGGGGGATTATGATGTCGTAGGCTACACCTTC. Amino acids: CASGPYWGDYDVVGYTF.

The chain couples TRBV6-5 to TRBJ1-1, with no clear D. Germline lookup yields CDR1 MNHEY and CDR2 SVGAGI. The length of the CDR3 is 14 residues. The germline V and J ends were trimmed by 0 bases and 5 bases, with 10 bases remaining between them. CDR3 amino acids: CASSYSTRLTEAFF. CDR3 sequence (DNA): TGTGCCAGCAGTTACTCGACCAGGTTGACTGAAGCTTTCTTT.

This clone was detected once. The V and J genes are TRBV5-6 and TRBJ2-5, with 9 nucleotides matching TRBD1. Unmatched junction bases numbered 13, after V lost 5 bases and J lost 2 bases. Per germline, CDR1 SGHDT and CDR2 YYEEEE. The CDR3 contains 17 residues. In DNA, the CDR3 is TGTGCCAGCAGTTCCCACTTCCGGGACAGGGTGCAAGAGACCCAGTACTTC. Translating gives CASSSHFRDRVQETQYF.

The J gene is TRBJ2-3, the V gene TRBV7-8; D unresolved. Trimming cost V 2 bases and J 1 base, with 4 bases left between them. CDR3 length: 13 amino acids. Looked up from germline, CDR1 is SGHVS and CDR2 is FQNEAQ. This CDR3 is CASSLLRTDTQYF. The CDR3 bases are TGTGCCAGCAGCTTACTTCGCACAGATACGCAGTATTTT.

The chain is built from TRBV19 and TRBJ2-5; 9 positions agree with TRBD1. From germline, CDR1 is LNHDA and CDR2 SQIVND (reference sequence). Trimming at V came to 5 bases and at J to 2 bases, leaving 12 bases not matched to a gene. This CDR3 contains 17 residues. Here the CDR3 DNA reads TGTGCCAGTAGTCTCACTGGGACAGGGTACCATCAAGAGACCCAGTACTTC. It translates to CASSLTGTGYHQETQYF.

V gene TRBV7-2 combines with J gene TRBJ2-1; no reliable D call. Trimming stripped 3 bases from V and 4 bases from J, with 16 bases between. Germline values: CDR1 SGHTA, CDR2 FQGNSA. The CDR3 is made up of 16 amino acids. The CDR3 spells CASSFSPRSPYNEQFF. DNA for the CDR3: TGTGCCAGCAGCTTTTCGCCCAGATCGCCGTACAATGAGCAGTTCTTC.

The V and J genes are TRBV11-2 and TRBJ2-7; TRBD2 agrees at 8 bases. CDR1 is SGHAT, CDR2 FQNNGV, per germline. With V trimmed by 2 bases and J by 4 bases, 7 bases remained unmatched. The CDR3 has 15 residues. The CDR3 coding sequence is TGTGCCAGCAGCTTAAGTGGAGCGGGGGTGTACGAGCAGTACTTC. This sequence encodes CASSLSGAGVYEQYF.

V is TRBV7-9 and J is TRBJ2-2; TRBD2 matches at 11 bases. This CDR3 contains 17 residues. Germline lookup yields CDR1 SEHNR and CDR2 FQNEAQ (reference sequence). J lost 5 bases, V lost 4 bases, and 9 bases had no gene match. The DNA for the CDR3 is TGTGCCAGCAGCTCCACTAGCGGGAGTGTTAGTACCGGGGAGCTGTTTTTT. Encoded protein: CASSSTSGSVSTGELFF.

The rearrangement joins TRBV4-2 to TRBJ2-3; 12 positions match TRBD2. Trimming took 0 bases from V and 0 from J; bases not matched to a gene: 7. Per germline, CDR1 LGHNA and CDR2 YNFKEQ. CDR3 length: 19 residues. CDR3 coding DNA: TGTGCCAGCAGCCAAGATCTGGGACTAGCGGGTCGTAGCACAGATACGCAGTATTTT. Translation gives CASSQDLGLAGRSTDTQYF.

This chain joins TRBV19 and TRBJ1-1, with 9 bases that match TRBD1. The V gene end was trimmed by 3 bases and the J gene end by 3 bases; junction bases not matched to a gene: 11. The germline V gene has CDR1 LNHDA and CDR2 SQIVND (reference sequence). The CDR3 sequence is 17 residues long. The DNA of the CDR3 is TGTGCCAGTAGTATGAGGGACAGGGTAGGATGGCACACTGAAGCTTTCTTT. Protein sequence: CASSMRDRVGWHTEAFF.

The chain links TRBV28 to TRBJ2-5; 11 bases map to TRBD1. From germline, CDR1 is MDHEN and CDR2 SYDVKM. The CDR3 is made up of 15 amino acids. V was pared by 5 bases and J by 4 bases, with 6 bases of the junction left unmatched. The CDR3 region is CASSLLGQGVETQYF. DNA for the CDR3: TGTGCCAGCAGTCTGTTGGGACAGGGGGTAGAGACCCAGTACTTC.

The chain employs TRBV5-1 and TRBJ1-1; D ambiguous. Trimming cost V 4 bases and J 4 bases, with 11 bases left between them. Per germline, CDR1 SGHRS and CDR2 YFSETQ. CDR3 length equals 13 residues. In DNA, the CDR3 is TGCGCCAGCAGCCTCCAGGATATCACTGAAGCTTTCTTT. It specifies CASSLQDITEAFF.

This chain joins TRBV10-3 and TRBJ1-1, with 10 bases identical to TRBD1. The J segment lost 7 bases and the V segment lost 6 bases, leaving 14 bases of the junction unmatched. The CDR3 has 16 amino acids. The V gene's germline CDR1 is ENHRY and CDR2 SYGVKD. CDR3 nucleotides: TGTGCCATCAGCGAACCCGGGACAGGGGCCGAGGGTGAAGCTTTCTTT. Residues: CAISEPGTGAEGEAFF.